This T cell receptor (beta chain) stems from a study of blood T cell repertoires in COVID-19 (dated by TCRdb to the early 2020s). Turning to the overall study: Collaborator samples came from the United States, Italy and Spain and covered acute and convalescent phases of COVID-19. The prospective study material was composed of cDNA or gDNA derived from T cells, B-cell-depleted T cells, or PBMCs. Subjects who had been exposed to COVID-19, were actively infected with it, or had recovered from it provided the deeply sampled blood TCRbeta repertoires that made up the dataset. The repertoires were released in a freely available public database meant as a resource for research on the immune response to SARS-CoV-2. Samples were obtained from the ongoing ImmuneRACE study (first 160 participants) and from over a thousand subjects provided by 6 global collaborators. Sample metadata almost always included a de-identified subject ID, COVID-19 status, age in years and sex. Where HLA class I and class II types were available, the types were taken from metadata supplied by the sample provider, not from assay-based typing.

Germline trimming: 6 bases from V, 4 bases from J; junction bases outside gene matches: 6. Including the terminal cysteine and phenylalanine, the CDR3 comprises 15 residues. Just the 45-base CDR3 DNA is kept, in frame starting at base 1. In regard to this clone: Its recognized antigen is unknown. The sample holds no much larger clone one base away, and base qualities are not on file.

Broader findings and caveats from the paper: How much clinical and demographic metadata was included differed by source and by participant, and the metadata was provided uncurated.

One collaborating source in Seattle enrolled patients during active infection and followed them longitudinally through the course of disease. Collaborating institutions collected whole blood in K2EDTA tubes following their own protocols. For TCRbeta analysis, collaborators shipped samples as frozen whole blood, isolated PBMCs, or DNA extracted from either of those sample types. The immunoSEQ Assay, a bias-controlled multiplex PCR, was used to amplify TCRbeta CDR3 regions from genomic DNA. In the paper's pipeline: The number of nucleated cells in each sample was estimated by amplification of reference gene primers within the assay. To quantify the absolute abundance of each unique TCRbeta CDR3 rearrangement, sequence reads were collapsed and filtered. For each sample, productive Simpson clonality was calculated as the square root of Simpson's diversity index across productive rearrangements. The clones in this table, taken by TCRdb from immuneACCESS, are in-frame only. Not every clone is retained; where verified, under half of the shortfall comes from an unresolved V gene, and the cause of the rest is unknown. The DNA gave D and trimming, while V, J and clone size come from that table. For this sample there are about 350,000 clones; about 92% appear just once. In total, the top ten clones hold less than 5% of the sample.

The TCR comes from a woman aged 60 to 75 with COVID-19, enrolled during active disease. The chain was built from TRBV6-7 and TRBJ2-1, with 10 junctional bases fitting TRBD2. TRBV6-7 is sorted into the ORF group, with uncertain function. Sequencing was done on a sample of peripheral blood. CDR3 reads: CASSLLAGLYNEQFF. The DNA sequence is TGTGCCAGCAGCCTACTAGCGGGGCTGTACAATGAGCAGTTCTTC.